One and the same sample provided the 27 T cell receptor beta chains below, sequenced in a study of blood T cell repertoires in COVID-19. Libraries were prepared by immunoSEQ multiplex PCR; TCRdb keeps only in-frame clonotypes and omits some of them. The top ten clones hold around 5% of a sample with 62,000 or so clones, more than 60% of them seen once. Source material: peripheral blood. The source of these receptors is a human donor in a cohort sampled during active COVID-19.

The chain carries TRBV7-2 and TRBJ1-1, with D tentatively TRBD1 (6 bases). V was cut by 6 bases and J by 1 base, with 15 bases left in between. The CDR3 spans 15 residues. Germline CDR1 reads SGHTA; CDR2 reads FQGNSA. CDR3 in amino acids: CASRDTGLGNTEAFF. The CDR3 DNA reads TGTGCCAGCAGAGATACAGGGTTGGGGAACACTGAAGCTTTCTTT.

The genes are TRBV19 and TRBJ1-1; a possible D gene is TRBD1 (6 bases). CDR1 LNHDA and CDR2 SQIVND come from the germline V gene (reference sequence). V was pared by 6 bases and J by 1 base, with 18 bases between. The CDR3 consists of 16 residues. CDR3 in amino acids: CASSRDRGGANTEAFF. The CDR3 bases are TGTGCCAGTAGCCGCGATCGGGGGGGCGCGAACACTGAAGCTTTCTTT.

The genes are TRBV2 and TRBJ1-2; tentative D call: TRBD1 (6 bases). With 4 bases removed from V and 8 bases from J, the gap between germline ends came to 11 bases. This CDR3 is built from 12 residues. The germline gives CDR1 SNHLY, CDR2 FYNNEI. This chain's CDR3 is CASSAQGFGYTF. DNA of the CDR3: TGTGCCAGCAGTGCACAGGGTTTCGGCTACACCTTC. Filled out from reference TRBV2 and TRBJ1-2, the complete variable domain reads EPEVTQTPSHQVTQMGQEVILRCVPISNHLYFYWYRQILGQKVEFLVSFYNNEISEKSEIFDDQFSVERPDGSNFTLKIRSTKLEDSAMYFCASSAQGFGYTFGSGTRLTVV.

The J gene is TRBJ1-4, the V gene TRBV7-6; a possible D gene is TRBD1 (5 bases). The CDR3 runs 15 residues. V lost 5 bases and J lost 5, with 15 bases in between. Germline V gives CDR1 SGHVS, CDR2 FNYEAQ. The CDR3 region has the DNA TGTGCCAGCAGCCTAAGCGGGGGGTCGAATGAAAAACTGTTTTTT. This gives the protein CASSLSGGSNEKLFF.

The chain has TRBV5-1 and TRBJ2-5; TRBD1 agrees at 8 bases. Looked up from germline, CDR1 is SGHRS and CDR2 is YFSETQ. V shed 0 bases and J 1 base; nucleotides not matched to a gene: 2. The CDR3 is 15 residues long. The CDR3 coding sequence is TGCGCCAGCAGCTTGGAGGGACAGGCCCAAGAGACCCAGTACTTC. It translates to CASSLEGQAQETQYF.

The chain is built from TRBV7-9 and TRBJ1-1, with a weak D call TRBD1 (5 bases). The germline gives CDR1 SEHNR, CDR2 FQNEAQ (reference sequence). V gave up 3 bases and J gave up 1 base, with 9 bases separating them. This CDR3 is built from 14 residues. CDR3 nucleotides: TGTGCCAGCAGCTTCCAGCAGGGGAACACTGAAGCTTTCTTT. Residues: CASSFQQGNTEAFF.

The gene calls are TRBV7-6 and TRBJ2-2; 13 positions agree with TRBD2. Per germline, CDR1 SGHVS and CDR2 FNYEAQ. The CDR3 runs 16 residues. Germline trimming cut 4 bases from V and 7 bases from J; bases unmatched to any gene: 6. This CDR3 is CASSSGLAGDIGELFF. Written as DNA, the CDR3 is TGTGCCAGCAGCTCCGGACTAGCGGGGGATATCGGGGAGCTGTTTTTT.

V usage is TRBV7-8 and J usage is TRBJ1-1; tentative D call: TRBD1 (6 bases). Trimming stripped 4 bases from V and 1 base from J, with 19 bases between. This CDR3 is built from 17 residues. Germline CDR1 reads SGHVS; CDR2 reads FQNEAQ. CDR3 region: CASSSRRGAGANTEAFF. The CDR3 DNA follows: TGTGCCAGCAGCTCCAGACGGGGGGCGGGGGCGAACACTGAAGCTTTCTTT.

The chain combines TRBV24-1 with TRBJ2-7, with 15 bases fitting TRBD2. V trimming: 1 base; J trimming: 1 base; junction bases outside the gene matches: 10. Germline CDR1 KGHDR, CDR2 SFDVKD. This CDR3 comprises 20 residues. The chain's CDR3 is CATSDLPVGTSGGWSYEQYF. In DNA form, the CDR3 reads TGTGCCACCAGTGATTTACCAGTAGGGACTAGCGGGGGGTGGTCCTACGAGCAGTACTTC.

This chain joins TRBV28 and TRBJ1-1; D might be TRBD1 (5 bases). The CDR3 length is 12 residues. Germline V gene data show CDR1 as MDHEN and CDR2 as SYDVKM. The CDR3 loop is CGAWTYNTEAFF. CDR3 coding DNA: TGTGGAGCCTGGACATACAACACTGAAGCTTTCTTT. The full variable domain, its missing parts supplied by reference TRBV28 and TRBJ1-1, is DVKVTQSSRYLVKRTGEKVFLECVQDMDHENMFWYRQDPGLGLRLIYFSYDVKMKEKGDIPEGYSVSREKKERFSLILESASTNQTSMYLCGAWTYNTEAFFGQGTRLTVV.

This clone was seen only a few times. The V gene is TRBV6-4, the J gene TRBJ1-6, with TRBD1 as a possible D gene (6 bases). The CDR3 is made up of 15 amino acids. Germline CDR1 reads MRHNA; CDR2 reads SNTAGT. The ends were cut back, 11 bases at V and 6 bases at J, with 20 bases in the middle. The CDR3 is CAGTGNQRTNSPLHF. As DNA, the CDR3 is TGTGCCGGCACAGGGAATCAACGTACTAATTCACCCCTCCACTTT.

The chain carries TRBV4-3 and TRBJ1-2; D is unresolved. The V gene lost 0 bases and the J gene lost 7 bases, with 12 bases spanning the gap. CDR3 length equals 14 residues. Per the germline V gene, CDR1 is LGHNA and CDR2 is YSLEER. CDR3 sequence reads: CASSQDPGKGGYTF. The CDR3 nucleotides are TGCGCCAGCAGCCAAGATCCGGGGAAGGGTGGCTACACCTTC.

The V gene is TRBV12-5, the J gene TRBJ2-1; possibly TRBD1 for D (6 bases). The germline V gene has CDR1 LGHNT and CDR2 FRNRAP. This CDR3 contains 15 residues. V was pared by 4 bases and J by 4 bases, with 14 bases between. The CDR3 loop is CASGSGQIIYNEQFF. The CDR3 nucleotides are TGTGCTAGTGGTTCCGGACAGATTATATACAATGAGCAGTTCTTC.

The chain combines TRBV5-6 with TRBJ1-2; 8 nucleotides align to TRBD1. Unmatched junction bases numbered 0, after V lost 1 base and J lost 7 bases. CDR1 and CDR2 from the germline V gene are SGHDT and YYEEEE. This CDR3 comprises 12 residues. The CDR3 protein is CASSLQGAGYTF. The CDR3 DNA sequence: TGTGCCAGCAGCTTGCAGGGGGCTGGCTACACCTTC.

The chain couples TRBV6-5 to TRBJ2-3, with 8 bases identical to TRBD2. CDR1 MNHEY and CDR2 SVGAGI come from the germline V gene. The CDR3 is made up of 15 amino acids. Trimming removed 5 bases from V and 1 base from J; junction bases left unmatched: 5. The CDR3 bases are TGTGCCAGCAGTCCGCGGGGGGCCGGCACAGATACGCAGTATTTT. Its protein product is CASSPRGAGTDTQYF.

This clone is a singleton in its sample. The chain uses TRBV29-1 and TRBJ1-1; perhaps TRBD1 as D (6 bases). With 5 bases removed from V and 1 base from J, the gap between germline ends came to 11 bases. CDR3 length: 13 residues. In germline, CDR1 is SQVTM, CDR2 ANQGSEA. The CDR3 DNA sequence: TGCAGCGTTACAGGGACGGGGAACACTGAAGCTTTCTTT. Amino acid sequence: CSVTGTGNTEAFF.

The chain is built from TRBV15 and TRBJ1-2, with D possibly being TRBD1 (5 bases). Germline-derived CDR1 and CDR2 are LNHNV and YYDKDF (reference sequence). V was shortened by 2 bases and J by 8 bases, with 21 bases between the two germline ends. The CDR3 is 16 residues long. The CDR3 nucleotides are TGTGCCACCAGCAGATCCCCTGGATTAAGGGGCGAGGGCTACACCTTC. Its translation: CATSRSPGLRGEGYTF.

The V gene is TRBV19, the J gene TRBJ2-1; 9 positions agree with TRBD1. J was trimmed by 11 bases and V by 7 bases; bases with no gene match: 12. The CDR3 extends over 14 amino acids. Per the germline V gene, CDR1 is LNHDA and CDR2 is SQIVND (reference sequence). As DNA, the CDR3 is TGTGCCAGTATCGACAGGGGGGCTACCTTCAAGCAGTTCTTC. Its protein product is CASIDRGATFKQFF.

The V and J genes are TRBV6-5 and TRBJ2-1, with 7 nucleotides matching TRBD2. Unmatched junction bases numbered 12, after V lost 7 bases and J lost 6 bases. CDR3 length: 15 amino acids. In germline, CDR1 is MNHEY, CDR2 SVGAGI. The CDR3 nucleotides read TGTGCCAGCAACTTGGGGGGGGGACTTTCCAATGAGCAGTTCTTC. Its protein is CASNLGGGLSNEQFF.

The V gene is TRBV6-6, the J gene TRBJ2-1; 7 positions agree with TRBD2. Germline values: CDR1 MNHNY, CDR2 SVGAGI (reference sequence). Trimming took 5 bases from V and 6 from J; bases not matched to a gene: 10. The CDR3 is 15 residues long. As DNA, the CDR3 is TGTGCCAGCAGTCCCCGCTCGGGGGGTCTCAATGAGCAGTTCTTC. This codes for CASSPRSGGLNEQFF.

The genes are TRBV12-3 or TRBV12-4 and TRBJ2-7, with a possible D match to TRBD1 (6 bases). The CDR3 consists of 12 residues. V was clipped by 5 bases and J by 6 bases, with 11 bases between them. The CDR3 is CASSPQGFEQYF. CDR3 in DNA: TGTGCCAGCAGTCCCCAGGGGTTCGAGCAGTACTTC.

This sequence joins TRBV11-2 and TRBJ2-3; a possible D gene is TRBD1 (5 bases). This CDR3 is 15 amino acids long. Looked up from germline, CDR1 is SGHAT and CDR2 is FQNNGV. Trimming left V 2 bases short and J 2 bases short, with 11 bases between. The CDR3 nucleotides are TGTGCCAGCAGCTTACTCCAGGGTAACACAGATACGCAGTATTTT. Translation: CASSLLQGNTDTQYF.

This clone was seen once. The rearrangement uses TRBV7-3 and TRBJ2-7, with 8 bases matching TRBD2. Germline lookup yields CDR1 SGHTA and CDR2 FQGTGA. CDR3 size: 13 residues. The V gene end was trimmed by 4 bases and the J gene end by 5 bases; junction bases not matched to a gene: 4. CDR3 DNA sequence: TGTGCCAGCAGCTCCGGGGGGGGCCACGAGCAGTACTTC. Translated, it gives CASSSGGGHEQYF.

There are many counts of this clone. The CDR3 sequence: CASSLVERRNEQFF. Here the CDR3 DNA reads TGTGCCAGCAGCTTAGTAGAGCGGCGCAATGAGCAGTTCTTC. The V call is TRBV7-9, the J call TRBJ2-1, with D possibly matching TRBD2 (5 bases). Trimming cost V 1 base and J 6 bases, with 10 bases left between them. CDR1 SEHNR and CDR2 FQNEAQ come from the germline V gene (reference sequence). The CDR3 totals 14 residues.

This sequence joins TRBV27 and TRBJ1-6; 7 bases line up with TRBD1. This CDR3 is 18 amino acids long. V was pared by 6 bases and J by 5 bases, with 16 bases of the junction left unmatched. Germline CDR1 and CDR2: MNHEY and SMNVEV (reference sequence). CDR3 protein: CASSMTGFHGNHNSPLHF. For the CDR3, the DNA is TGTGCCAGCAGCATGACAGGGTTCCACGGAAACCATAATTCACCCCTCCACTTT.

The chain links TRBV6-1 to TRBJ2-6; 9 nucleotides match TRBD1. The CDR3 covers 18 residues. Per the germline V gene, CDR1 is MNHNS and CDR2 is SASEGT. V shed 0 bases and J 0 bases; nucleotides not matched to a gene: 3. This chain's CDR3 is CASSEAGTGLSGANVLTF. The CDR3 DNA reads TGTGCCAGCAGTGAAGCCGGGACAGGGCTCTCTGGGGCCAACGTCCTGACTTTC.

The genes are TRBV3-1 (or the pseudogene TRBV3-2) and TRBJ2-7; D is possibly TRBD2 (5 bases). Germline V gives CDR1 LGHDT, CDR2 YNNKEL (reference sequence). The CDR3 is 16 amino acids. V lost 4 bases and J lost 0, with 16 bases in between. The CDR3 bases are TGTGCCAGCAGCCGGGTCTTGAGCGGAAGCTCCTACGAGCAGTACTTC. Translating it yields CASSRVLSGSSYEQYF.